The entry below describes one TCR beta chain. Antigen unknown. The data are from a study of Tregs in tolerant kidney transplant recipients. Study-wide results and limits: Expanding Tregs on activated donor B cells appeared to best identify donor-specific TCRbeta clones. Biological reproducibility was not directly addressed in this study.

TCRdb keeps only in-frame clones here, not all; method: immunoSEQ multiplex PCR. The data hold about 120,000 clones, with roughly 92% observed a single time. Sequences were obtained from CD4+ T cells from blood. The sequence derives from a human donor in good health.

CDR3 coding DNA: TGTGCCAGCAGCGTACGGGTCGGGACGGCGGAATACGAGCAGTACTTC. Translation: CASSVRVGTAEYEQYF. The chain recombines TRBV11-2 with TRBJ2-7, with D possibly being TRBD1 or TRBD2 (5 bases each). V lost 5 bases and J lost 4, with 21 bases in between. The germline V gene encodes CDR1 SGHAT and CDR2 FQNNGV. This CDR3 has 16 amino acids. Supplemented by reference TRBV11-2 and TRBJ2-7, the full variable domain reads EAGVAQSPRYKIIEKRQSVAFWCNPISGHATLYWYQQILGQGPKLLIQFQNNGVVDDSQLPKDRFSAERLKGVDSTLKIQPAKLEDSAVYLCASSVRVGTAEYEQYFGPGTRLTVT.